The 22 T cell receptor beta chains below all came from one sample that was sequenced in a study of long-term antiretroviral therapy in people with HIV. Sequencing used immunoSEQ v3.0 at survey level. Measured with immunoSEQ multiplex PCR; TCRdb has only the in-frame clones, and not every one. The table includes approximately 27,000 clones, 75% to 95% detected once. This sample comprised unsorted PBMCs, obtained about 5.2 years after starting antiretroviral therapy. The receptors originated from a woman aged 40 to 49 with HIV.

V and J are TRBV30 and TRBJ1-6, with D hard to call. V was cut by 5 bases and J by 5 bases, with 7 bases left in between. This CDR3 has 12 amino acids. CDR1 is GTSNPN and CDR2 is SVGIG in the germline V gene (reference sequence). For the CDR3, the DNA is TGTGCCTGGGGGGAGAATAATTCACCCCTCCACTTT. It translates to CAWGENNSPLHF.

This rearrangement joins TRBV30 to TRBJ1-5; no clear D gene. Trimming cost V 0 bases and J 3 bases, with 12 bases left between them. The CDR3 is made up of 15 amino acids. The germline gives CDR1 GTSNPN, CDR2 SVGIG (reference sequence). CDR3 sequence (DNA): TGTGCCTGGAGTGTACGGGCCAGGAACAATCAGCCCCAGCATTTT. Protein product: CAWSVRARNNQPQHF.

The V call is TRBV7-2, the J call TRBJ2-7; D gene ambiguous. This CDR3 is built from 15 residues. V was cut by 2 bases and J by 0 bases, with 11 bases left in between. Germline CDR1 is SGHTA and CDR2 is FQGNSA. The CDR3 sequence: CASSLLAKSSYEQYF. The CDR3 bases are TGTGCCAGCAGCTTATTGGCGAAATCCTCCTACGAGCAGTACTTC.

On this clone: An end of the junction differs from the germline gene, which may be a read error. This rearrangement joins TRBV14 to TRBJ1-1, with 8 nucleotides matching TRBD1. The CDR3 covers 14 residues. The germline V gene has CDR1 SGHDN and CDR2 FVKESK. CDR3 amino acids: CASSQWDRTLKPIF. The DNA for the CDR3 is TGTGCCAGCAGCCAATGGGACAGGACACTGAAGCCCATCTTT.

The CDR3 loop is CASRSSSGNTIYF. The CDR3 nucleotides read TGTGCCAGCAGGAGTTCCTCTGGAAACACCATATATTTT. The V call is TRBV5-4, the J call TRBJ1-3, with D unresolved. Trimming removed 5 bases from V and 0 bases from J, with 6 bases in between. The V gene's germline CDR1 is SGHNT and CDR2 YYREEE (reference sequence). The CDR3 spans 13 residues.

The J gene is TRBJ1-1, the V gene TRBV29-1; no definite D call. The length of the CDR3 is 12 residues. Germline V CDR1 and CDR2: SQVTM, ANQGSEA. V was clipped by 4 bases and J by 4 bases, with 10 bases between them. CDR3 sequence reads: CSVADGFTEAFF. The CDR3 nucleotides read TGCAGCGTTGCTGACGGGTTCACTGAAGCTTTCTTT.

The rearrangement uses TRBV7-9 and TRBJ2-3; TRBD2 agrees at 9 bases. V lost 5 bases and J lost 2; bases outside the gene matches: 11. There are 17 residues in the CDR3. CDR1 is SEHNR and CDR2 is FQNEAQ in the germline V gene (reference sequence). CDR3: CASSPRGGGGATDTQYF. In nucleotides, the CDR3 is TGTGCCAGCAGCCCCAGGGGGGGCGGGGGGGCCACAGATACGCAGTATTTT.

This clone was detected only once. The rearrangement uses TRBV29-1 and TRBJ2-1, with 15 bases identical to TRBD2. Trimming removed 7 bases from V and 10 bases from J; junction bases left unmatched: 2. Per germline, CDR1 SQVTM and CDR2 ANQGSEA. The length of the CDR3 is 12 residues. DNA of the CDR3: TGCAGCGCTGGGACTAGCGGGAGGGAGCAGTTCTTC. This encodes CSAGTSGREQFF.

This sequence joins TRBV4-2 and TRBJ2-7, with D unresolved. The CDR3 has 16 amino acids. V gave up 0 bases and J gave up 2 bases, with 14 bases separating them. Germline V gives CDR1 LGHNA, CDR2 YNFKEQ. CDR3 DNA sequence: TGTGCCAGCAGCCAAGAAAAGTCCGGCAGGACCTACGAGCAGTACTTC. It encodes CASSQEKSGRTYEQYF.

V is TRBV18 and J is TRBJ2-6, with D possibly TRBD1 on 5 matching bases. V was cut by 4 bases and J by 1 base, with 11 bases left in between. This CDR3 comprises 16 residues. The V gene's germline CDR1 is KGHSH and CDR2 LQKENI. This CDR3 reads CASSRESGSGANVLTF. CDR3 sequence (DNA): TGTGCCAGCTCACGCGAGTCAGGGTCTGGGGCCAACGTCCTGACTTTC. Using reference TRBV18 and TRBJ2-6 for the parts outside the CDR3, the full variable domain is NAGVMQNPRHLVRRRGQEARLRCSPMKGHSHVYWYRQLPEEGLKFMVYLQKENIIDESGMPKERFSAEFPKEGPSILRIQQVVRGDSAAYFCASSRESGSGANVLTFGAGSRLTVL.

The chain uses TRBV28 and TRBJ1-2; a weak D match, TRBD1 (5 bases). Deletions cut 1 base from V and 4 bases from J, with 10 bases between. This CDR3 has 14 amino acids. From germline, CDR1 is MDHEN and CDR2 SYDVKM. CDR3 region: CASSLLPGSYGYTF. Here the CDR3 DNA reads TGTGCCAGCAGTTTATTGCCAGGGAGCTATGGCTACACCTTC.

This chain connects TRBV6-1 to TRBJ2-7, with D unresolved. V dropped 3 bases and J dropped 3 bases, with 9 bases sitting between them. This CDR3 has 13 amino acids. Per germline, CDR1 MNHNS and CDR2 SASEGT. The CDR3 loop is CASSETVSYEQYF. CDR3 bases: TGTGCCAGCAGTGAGACTGTTAGCTACGAGCAGTACTTC.

This clone was found once. This chain links TRBV2 with TRBJ1-3; D remains unclear. Looked up from germline, CDR1 is SNHLY and CDR2 is FYNNEI. V shed 4 bases and J shed 5 bases, with 12 bases lying between them. The CDR3 covers 14 residues. CDR3 in amino acids: CASSAVYSRNTIYF. The CDR3 DNA is TGTGCCAGCAGTGCGGTTTATTCAAGAAACACCATATATTTT.

The chain links TRBV7-6 to TRBJ2-7, with D perhaps matching TRBD1 or TRBD2 (6 bases each). CDR3 size: 14 residues. Germline V gene data show CDR1 as SGHVS and CDR2 as FNYEAQ. Trimming removed 3 bases from V and 6 bases from J, with 15 bases in between. The CDR3 region is CASSFRGGGGEQYF. DNA for the CDR3: TGTGCCAGCAGCTTCCGGGGAGGAGGGGGCGAGCAGTACTTC. Supplemented by reference TRBV7-6 and TRBJ2-7, the full variable domain reads GAGVSQSPRYKVTKRGQDVALRCDPISGHVSLYWYRQALGQGPEFLTYFNYEAQQDKSGLPNDRFSAERPEGSISTLTIQRTEQRDSAMYRCASSFRGGGGEQYFGPGTRLTVT.

The rearrangement links TRBV4-1 to TRBJ1-5, with D perhaps matching TRBD1 (5 bases). Germline CDR1 reads MGHRA; CDR2 reads YSYEKL. The CDR3 consists of 15 residues. The V end lost 0 bases, the J end lost 7 bases, and 13 bases lay between the germline ends. The CDR3 reads CASSQDGAAGQPQHF. In DNA form, the CDR3 reads TGCGCCAGCAGCCAAGATGGGGCAGCAGGCCAGCCCCAGCATTTT.

V gene TRBV6-1 combines with J gene TRBJ1-3, with a weak D call TRBD1 (6 bases). The CDR3 has 15 residues. The V end was cut by 8 bases, the J end by 2 bases, with 16 bases between. Germline lookup yields CDR1 MNHNS and CDR2 SASEGT. The DNA for the CDR3 is TGTGCCAGCGAACAGGGAAGCCTGGCTGGAAACACCATATATTTT. Translated: CASEQGSLAGNTIYF.

CDR3 in DNA: TGTGCCAGCAGTTACCAGGGCATCTCTGGAAACACCATATATTTT. Protein sequence: CASSYQGISGNTIYF. J is TRBJ1-3 and V is TRBV6-6, with D possibly matching TRBD1 (5 bases). Germline CDR1 reads MNHNY; CDR2 reads SVGAGI (reference sequence). V shed 2 bases and J shed 0 bases, with 8 bases lying between them. The CDR3 loop spans 15 amino acids.

The genes are TRBV18 and TRBJ1-1; D uncertain. The CDR3 spans 13 residues. V lost 5 bases and J 13 bases, leaving 20 bases between the germline ends. Per germline, CDR1 KGHSH and CDR2 LQKENI. CDR3 region: CASSYSRPGPGFF. In nucleotides, the CDR3 is TGTGCCAGCTCATATTCCCGCCCGGGCCCGGGTTTCTTT.

This clone appeared a single time. The chain joins TRBV29-1 to TRBJ2-5, with D possibly being TRBD1 (6 bases). Trimming stripped 7 bases from V and 5 bases from J, with 14 bases between. The CDR3 length is 12 residues. Looked up from germline, CDR1 is SQVTM and CDR2 is ANQGSEA. CDR3 nucleotides: TGCAGCGCCCGACAGGAACGCGAGACCCAGTACTTC. This encodes CSARQERETQYF.

This chain uses TRBV5-6 with TRBJ1-2; possible D gene TRBD1, 6 bases. CDR1 is SGHDT and CDR2 is YYEEEE in the germline V gene. The V end lost 4 bases, the J end lost 4 bases, and 20 bases lay between the germline ends. The CDR3 sequence is 16 residues long. The CDR3 sequence: CASSREGDPLGYGYTF. The CDR3 DNA reads as TGTGCCAGCAGCCGAGAGGGGGACCCACTTGGCTATGGCTACACCTTC.

The rearrangement joins TRBV2 to TRBJ1-5; D ambiguous. The germline V gene encodes CDR1 SNHLY and CDR2 FYNNEI. The CDR3 loop spans 14 amino acids. The ends were cut back, 2 bases at V and 3 bases at J, with 8 bases in the middle. DNA of the CDR3: TGTGCCAGCAGTGAATCGGTATTCAATCAGCCCCAGCATTTT. Translated: CASSESVFNQPQHF.

The J gene is TRBJ2-7, the V gene TRBV29-1, with TRBD2 as a possible D gene (6 bases). The CDR3 spans 14 residues. The V and J ends lost 7 bases and 3 bases respectively, with 19 bases between them. CDR1 is SQVTM and CDR2 is ANQGSEA in the germline V gene. For the CDR3, the DNA is TGCAGCGCGTCAGCGGGCACCAACAGCTACGAGCAGTACTTC. Its protein is CSASAGTNSYEQYF.